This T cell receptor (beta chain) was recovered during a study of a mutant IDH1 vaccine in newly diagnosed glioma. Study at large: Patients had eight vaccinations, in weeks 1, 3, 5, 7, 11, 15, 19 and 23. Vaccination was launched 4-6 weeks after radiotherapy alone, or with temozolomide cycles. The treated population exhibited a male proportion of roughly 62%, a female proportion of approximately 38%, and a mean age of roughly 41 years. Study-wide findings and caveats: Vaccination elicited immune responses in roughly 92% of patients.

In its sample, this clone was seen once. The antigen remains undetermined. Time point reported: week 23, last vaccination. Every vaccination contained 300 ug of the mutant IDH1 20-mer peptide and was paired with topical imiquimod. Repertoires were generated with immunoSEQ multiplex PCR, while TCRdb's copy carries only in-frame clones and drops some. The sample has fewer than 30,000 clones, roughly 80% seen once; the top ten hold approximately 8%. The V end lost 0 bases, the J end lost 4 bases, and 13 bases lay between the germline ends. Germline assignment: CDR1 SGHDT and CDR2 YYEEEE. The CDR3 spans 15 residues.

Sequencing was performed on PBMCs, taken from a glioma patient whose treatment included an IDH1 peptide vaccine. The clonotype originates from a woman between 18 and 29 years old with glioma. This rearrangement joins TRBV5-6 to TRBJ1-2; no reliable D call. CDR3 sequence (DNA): TGTGCCAGCAGCTTGGGGGTCCGGGGAAGCTATGGCTACACCTTC. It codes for CASSLGVRGSYGYTF.